At least ten counts were recorded for the clone carrying this T cell receptor beta chain. The antigen remains undetermined. Amplification targeted the TCR beta CDR3 regions, with RNA transcripts as the source material. A first-round RT-PCR used HTBI primers, followed by a second-round multiplex PCR. TCRdb ran MiXCR on the multiplex PCR reads and lists one entry per CDR3 protein. Among around 340,000 distinct CDR3 sequences listed, about a sixth were seen once. This entry comes from a study of Graves' ophthalmopathy and Graves' hyperthyroidism. Study context: No treatment had been given when peripheral blood was collected at initial diagnosis. Findings and caveats of the study: With a specificity of around 76% and a sensitivity of just under 71%, the model predicted ophthalmopathy progression. Clonotypes were expanded in thyroid at above 0.001 frequency, and most also appeared in blood.

The length of the CDR3 is 13 residues. The germline gives CDR1 ENHRY, CDR2 SYGVKD. Trimming shortened V by 2 bases and J by 5 bases, and 10 bases separated the two germline ends. Ophthalmopathy-affected donors exhibited moderate-to-severe activity, CAS ≥3, NOSPECS ≥4, and duration under 3 months. The sequencing sample was made of peripheral blood. The TCR was taken from an adult man with Graves' ophthalmopathy. This chain uses TRBV10-3 with TRBJ2-7; the D is unclear. CDR3 amino acids: CAISELGKNEQYF. The CDR3 DNA reads as TGTGCCATCAGTGAGCTGGGAAAAAACGAGCAGTACTTC.